Listed here are 20 T cell receptor beta chains from one sample, sequenced in a study of cytomegalovirus exposure and HLA in healthy donors. With 60 Vbeta and 13 Jbeta primers, the PCR was carried out. Assay used: immunoSEQ multiplex PCR; TCRdb lists only in-frame clones, some missing. The sample holds 150,000 or so clones; about 77% are singletons and the top ten take approximately 1.3%. The sample taken for sequencing was PBMCs. The receptors here all came from a man aged 30 to 39 in good health and CMV-seronegative.

This clone has a handful of counts. The chain couples TRBV11-2 to TRBJ2-7; TRBD2 agrees at 8 bases. The germline V gene encodes CDR1 SGHAT and CDR2 FQNNGV. The CDR3 is made up of 19 amino acids. V dropped 1 base and J dropped 5; count of bases not matched to a gene: 19. DNA of the CDR3: TGTGCCAGCAGCTTAGTGGGGGGGGCGAGCGGGAGAAATTCGAACGAGCAGTACTTC. This translates into CASSLVGGASGRNSNEQYF.

This chain links TRBV7-9 with TRBJ1-2; a possible D gene is TRBD1 (5 bases). Deletions cut 3 bases from V and 8 bases from J, with 13 bases between. The CDR3 is 13 residues long. From germline, CDR1 is SEHNR and CDR2 FQNEAQ (reference sequence). CDR3 residues: CASSFQGLGGYTF. In DNA form, the CDR3 reads TGTGCCAGCAGCTTTCAGGGACTCGGGGGCTACACCTTC.

The DNA of the CDR3 is TGTGCCAGCCGGAAGCGGGGGGGCTCTGGGGCCAACGTCCTGACTTTC. This encodes CASRKRGGSGANVLTF. V gene TRBV28 combines with J gene TRBJ2-6; 10 nucleotides align to TRBD2. This CDR3 has 16 amino acids. In germline, CDR1 is MDHEN, CDR2 SYDVKM. The junction had 4 bases not matched to a gene; V was cut back by 8 bases and J by 0 bases.

The rearrangement uses TRBV6-6 and TRBJ2-1; 10 bases fit TRBD2. The junction had 11 bases not matched to a gene; V was cut back by 5 bases and J by 10 bases. The germline CDR1 and CDR2 sequences are MNHNY and SVGAGI (reference sequence). The CDR3 covers 15 residues. CDR3 DNA sequence: TGTGCCAGCAGTGGAAGCGGGGGGGCAATTCGGGAGCAGTTCTTC. Protein product: CASSGSGGAIREQFF.

Only one count was recorded for this clone. One end of the junction fails to match germline, which may point to a read error. The rearrangement joins TRBV30 to TRBJ2-7; D may be TRBD1 (5 bases). This CDR3 contains 14 residues. Per the germline V gene, CDR1 is GTSNPN and CDR2 is SVGIG (reference sequence). The CDR3 protein is CAWSVPSAGRKGSF. In nucleotides, the CDR3 is TGTGCCTGGAGTGTCCCCTCCGCCGGCAGGAAGGGGTCCTTC. The whole variable domain, filled in from reference TRBV30 and TRBJ2-7, reads SQTIHQWPATLVQPVGSPLSLECTVEGTSNPNLYWYRQAAGRGLQLLFYSVGIGQISSEVPQNLSASRPQDRQFILSSKKLLLSDSGFYLCAWSVPSAGRKGSFGPGTRLTVT.

The V call is TRBV6-1, the J call TRBJ1-5; D unresolved. The CDR3 is made up of 14 amino acids. V lost 6 bases and J lost 7, with 16 bases in between. Germline loops: CDR1 MNHNS, CDR2 SASEGT. CDR3: CASSLNRGGQPQHF. As DNA, the CDR3 is TGTGCCAGCAGCTTAAACCGGGGAGGGCAGCCCCAGCATTTT.

The chain couples TRBV19 to TRBJ2-3; 8 nucleotides agree with TRBD1. The germline gives CDR1 LNHDA, CDR2 SQIVND (reference sequence). J was trimmed by 4 bases and V by 5 bases; bases with no gene match: 2. CDR3 length equals 13 residues. The CDR3 region has the DNA TGTGCCAGTAGTGCGGACAGGGCAGATACGCAGTATTTT. Residues: CASSADRADTQYF. The full variable domain, with the rest looked up from reference TRBV19 and TRBJ2-3, is DGGITQSPKYLFRKEGQNVTLSCEQNLNHDAMYWYRQDPGQGLRLIYYSQIVNDFQKGDIAEGYSVSREKKESFPLTVTSAQKNPTAFYLCASSADRADTQYFGPGTRLTVL.

The rearrangement uses TRBV4-1 and TRBJ2-1; D perhaps matches TRBD2 (6 bases). This CDR3 region has 14 residues. Looked up from germline, CDR1 is MGHRA and CDR2 is YSYEKL. The V and J ends lost 2 bases and 7 bases respectively, with 12 bases between them. This CDR3 is CASSQPGVLNEQFF. As DNA, the CDR3 is TGCGCCAGCAGCCAACCGGGAGTATTGAATGAGCAGTTCTTC.

The rearrangement joins TRBV28 to TRBJ2-7, with D perhaps TRBD1 (6 bases). Trimming removed 3 bases at V and 4 bases at J, with 19 bases between. The CDR3 has 16 residues. CDR1 and CDR2 (germline): MDHEN, SYDVKM. CDR3 sequence reads: CASSFTSYRERYEQYF. DNA of the CDR3: TGTGCCAGCAGTTTTACTTCCTACAGGGAACGGTACGAGCAGTACTTC. The complete variable domain, with remaining parts taken from reference TRBV28 and TRBJ2-7, reads DVKVTQSSRYLVKRTGEKVFLECVQDMDHENMFWYRQDPGLGLRLIYFSYDVKMKEKGDIPEGYSVSREKKERFSLILESASTNQTSMYLCASSFTSYRERYEQYFGPGTRLTVT.

The chain is built from TRBV28 and TRBJ1-4; D gene ambiguous. CDR1 and CDR2 (germline): MDHEN, SYDVKM. V was trimmed by 2 bases and J by 6 bases, leaving 4 bases between them. CDR3 length: 12 amino acids. CDR3 sequence: CASSLSDEKLFF. Here the CDR3 DNA reads TGTGCCAGCAGTTTAAGCGATGAAAAACTGTTTTTT.

The chain has TRBV14 and TRBJ2-7; 11 bases are a match to TRBD2. The junction had 9 bases not matched to a gene; V was cut back by 1 base and J by 7 bases. Germline lookup yields CDR1 SGHDN and CDR2 FVKESK. CDR3 length: 16 amino acids. In DNA, the CDR3 is TGTGCCAGCAGCCAAGTGACTAGCGGGGCCCTACAGGAGCAGTACTTC. Amino acids: CASSQVTSGALQEQYF.

This clone was counted a few times. The genes are TRBV7-2 and TRBJ2-3; 7 bases line up with TRBD1. Germline lookup yields CDR1 SGHTA and CDR2 FQGNSA. Trimming at V came to 3 bases and at J to 5 bases, leaving 11 bases not matched to a gene. This CDR3 contains 16 residues. CDR3 sequence reads: CASSFSQRGPGDTQYF. The CDR3 DNA reads as TGTGCCAGCAGCTTCTCCCAAAGGGGGCCGGGAGATACGCAGTATTTT.

The chain carries TRBV10-3 and TRBJ2-7, with 13 bases lining up with TRBD2. This CDR3 is 16 amino acids long. The germline gives CDR1 ENHRY, CDR2 SYGVKD. The V segment lost 3 bases and the J segment 3 bases; nucleotides outside the gene matches: 5. CDR3 region: CAISDPRTSGSYEQYF. In nucleotides, the CDR3 is TGTGCCATCAGTGACCCCCGGACTAGCGGGAGCTACGAGCAGTACTTC.

The chain is built from TRBV7-9 and TRBJ1-4; no definite D call. Germline V gene data show CDR1 as SEHNR and CDR2 as FQNEAQ (reference sequence). Deletions cut 5 bases from V and 0 bases from J, with 10 bases between. CDR3 size: 15 residues. CDR3 bases: TGTGCCAGCAGCCGCCCCGGGTCAACTAATGAAAAACTGTTTTTT. This sequence encodes CASSRPGSTNEKLFF.

V usage is TRBV30 and J usage is TRBJ1-1, with 8 bases aligning to TRBD1. This CDR3 has 13 amino acids. V gave up 4 bases and J gave up 1 base; unmatched junction bases: 2. Germline-derived CDR1 and CDR2 are GTSNPN and SVGIG (reference sequence). In DNA form, the CDR3 reads TGTGCCTGGACAGGACAGGGGAACACTGAAGCTTTCTTT. It specifies CAWTGQGNTEAFF. The full variable domain, its missing parts supplied by reference TRBV30 and TRBJ1-1, is SQTIHQWPATLVQPVGSPLSLECTVEGTSNPNLYWYRQAAGRGLQLLFYSVGIGQISSEVPQNLSASRPQDRQFILSSKKLLLSDSGFYLCAWTGQGNTEAFFGQGTRLTVV.

This sequence joins TRBV10-1 and TRBJ2-7; maybe TRBD2 (6 bases). The CDR3 sequence is 12 residues long. In germline, CDR1 is WNHNN, CDR2 SYGVQD (reference sequence). Trimming removed 5 bases at V and 9 bases at J, with 14 bases between. The CDR3 spells CASSLPGAAQYF. In nucleotides, the CDR3 is TGCGCCAGCAGTCTCCCGGGAGCTGCGCAGTACTTC.

The chain carries TRBV9 and TRBJ2-1; perhaps TRBD1 as D (6 bases). Trimming took 3 bases from V and 10 from J, leaving 26 bases between them. Germline V lookup: CDR1 SGDLS, CDR2 YYNGEE. The CDR3 totals 17 residues. The CDR3 protein is CASSAGQGLGGFGEQFF. The CDR3 DNA is TGTGCCAGCAGCGCCGGGCAGGGTCTTGGGGGCTTTGGCGAGCAGTTCTTC.

The chain links TRBV2 to TRBJ2-7, with D possibly being TRBD1 (5 bases). The CDR3 consists of 15 residues. V lost 5 bases and J 1 base, leaving 15 bases between the germline ends. Germline V gene sequence: CDR1 SNHLY, CDR2 FYNNEI. The chain's CDR3 is CASSRQFQLSYEQYF. CDR3 coding DNA: TGTGCCAGCAGTCGACAGTTTCAGCTATCCTACGAGCAGTACTTC.

The sample holds one count of this clone. The J gene is TRBJ2-7, the V gene TRBV5-6; D unresolved. V was shortened by 2 bases and J by 2 bases, with 8 bases between the two germline ends. Germline CDR1 is SGHDT and CDR2 is YYEEEE. This CDR3 region has 13 residues. CDR3 residues: CASSLRVAYEQYF. CDR3 DNA sequence: TGTGCCAGCAGCTTAAGAGTTGCCTACGAGCAGTACTTC.

To note about this clone: A junction boundary mismatches the germline segment, possibly from a read error. This chain links TRBV7-2 with TRBJ2-7, with 10 bases that match TRBD2. The CDR3 extends over 16 amino acids. Germline CDR1 is SGHTA and CDR2 is FQGNSA. CDR3 in amino acids: CAGRPGGSGRAYEQYF. CDR3 DNA: TGTGCCGGCAGGCCAGGGGGGAGCGGGAGGGCTTACGAGCAGTACTTC.